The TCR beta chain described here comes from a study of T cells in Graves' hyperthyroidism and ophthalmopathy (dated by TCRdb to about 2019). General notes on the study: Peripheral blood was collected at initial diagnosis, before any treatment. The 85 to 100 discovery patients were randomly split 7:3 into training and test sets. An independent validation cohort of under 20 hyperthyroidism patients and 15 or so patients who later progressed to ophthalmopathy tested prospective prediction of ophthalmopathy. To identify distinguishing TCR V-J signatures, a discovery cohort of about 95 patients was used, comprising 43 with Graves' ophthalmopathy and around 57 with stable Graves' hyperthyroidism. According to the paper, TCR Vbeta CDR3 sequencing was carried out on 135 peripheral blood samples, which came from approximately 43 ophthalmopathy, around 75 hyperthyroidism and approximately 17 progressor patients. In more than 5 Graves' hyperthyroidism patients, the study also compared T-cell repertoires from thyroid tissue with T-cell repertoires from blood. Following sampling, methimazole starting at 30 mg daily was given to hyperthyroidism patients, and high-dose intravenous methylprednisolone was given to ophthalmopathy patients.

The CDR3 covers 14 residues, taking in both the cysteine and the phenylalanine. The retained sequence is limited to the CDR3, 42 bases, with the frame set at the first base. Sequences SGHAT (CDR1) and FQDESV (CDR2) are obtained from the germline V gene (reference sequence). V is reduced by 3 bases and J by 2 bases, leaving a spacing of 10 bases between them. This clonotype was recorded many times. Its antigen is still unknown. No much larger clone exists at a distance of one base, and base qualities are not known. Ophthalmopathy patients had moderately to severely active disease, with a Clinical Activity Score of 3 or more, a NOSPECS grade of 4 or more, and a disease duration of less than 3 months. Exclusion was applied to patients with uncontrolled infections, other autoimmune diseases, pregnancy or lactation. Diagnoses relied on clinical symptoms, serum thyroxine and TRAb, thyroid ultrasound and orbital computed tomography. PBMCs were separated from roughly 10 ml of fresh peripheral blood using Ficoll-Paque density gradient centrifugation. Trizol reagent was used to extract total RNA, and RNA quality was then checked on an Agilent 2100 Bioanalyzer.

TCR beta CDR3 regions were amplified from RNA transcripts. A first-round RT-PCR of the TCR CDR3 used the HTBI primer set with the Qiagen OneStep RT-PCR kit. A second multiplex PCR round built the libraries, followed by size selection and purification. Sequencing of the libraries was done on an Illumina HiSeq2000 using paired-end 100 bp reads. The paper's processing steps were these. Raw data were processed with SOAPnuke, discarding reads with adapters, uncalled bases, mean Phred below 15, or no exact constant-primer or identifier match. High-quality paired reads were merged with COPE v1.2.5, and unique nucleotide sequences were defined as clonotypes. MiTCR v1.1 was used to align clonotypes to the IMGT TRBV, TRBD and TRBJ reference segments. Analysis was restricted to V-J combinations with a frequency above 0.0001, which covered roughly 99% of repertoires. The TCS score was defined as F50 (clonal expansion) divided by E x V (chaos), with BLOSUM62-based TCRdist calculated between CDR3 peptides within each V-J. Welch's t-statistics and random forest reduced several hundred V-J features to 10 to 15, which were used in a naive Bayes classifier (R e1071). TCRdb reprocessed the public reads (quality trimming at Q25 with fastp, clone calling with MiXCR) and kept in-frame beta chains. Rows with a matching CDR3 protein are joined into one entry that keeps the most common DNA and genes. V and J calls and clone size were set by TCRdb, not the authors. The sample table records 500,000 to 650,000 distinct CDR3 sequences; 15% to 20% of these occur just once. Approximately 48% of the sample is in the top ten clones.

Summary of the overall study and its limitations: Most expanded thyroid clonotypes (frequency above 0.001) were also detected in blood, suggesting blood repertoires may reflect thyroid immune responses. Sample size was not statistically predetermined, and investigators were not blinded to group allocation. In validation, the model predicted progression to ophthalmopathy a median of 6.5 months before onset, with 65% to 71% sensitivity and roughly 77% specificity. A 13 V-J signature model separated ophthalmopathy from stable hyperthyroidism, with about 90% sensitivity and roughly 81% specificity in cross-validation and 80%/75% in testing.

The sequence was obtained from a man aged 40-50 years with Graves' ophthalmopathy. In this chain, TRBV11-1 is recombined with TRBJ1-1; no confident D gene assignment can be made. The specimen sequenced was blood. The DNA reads TGTGCCAGCAGCTTGGAGCAAAGAAACACTGAAGCTTTCTTT. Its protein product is CASSLEQRNTEAFF. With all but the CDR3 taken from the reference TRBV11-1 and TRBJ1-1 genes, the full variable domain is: EAEVAQSPRYKITEKSQAVAFWCDPISGHATLYWYRQILGQGPELLVQFQDESVVDDSQLPKDRFSAERLKGVDSTLKIQPAELGDSAMYLCASSLEQRNTEAFFGQGTRLTVV.